The subject of this entry is one T cell receptor (beta chain). This clone came up a few times. This receptor's antigen is unknown. Base qualities are missing; no much larger clone stands one base away. Receptors were amplified or captured by the immunoSEQ multiplex PCR assay. Here the immuneACCESS table is served through TCRdb, limited to in-frame sequences with V and J called. Missing clones are a known gap in these copies; in checked studies unresolved V genes cover under half, and the rest lacks a known reason. This sample has roughly 45,000 clones in its table, and under 85% of those were observed once. The biggest ten clones account for roughly 3.4% of the sample. The data stem from a study of PD-1 blockade in mismatch repair-deficient tumors (dated by TCRdb to the late 2010s). About the full investigation: Between late 2013 and late 2016, the trial enrolled 75 to 95 consecutive patients with more than nine types of mismatch repair-deficient cancer, all of whom had received prior treatment and were progressing. Tumor-associated T cell clones in the peripheral blood of patients responding to PD-1 blockade were tracked using deep sequencing of TCR CDR3 regions. Study-wide conclusions, independent of this receptor: After pembrolizumab, tumor-resident clones, which were often undetectable in blood before treatment, expanded rapidly and then contracted, generally ahead of radiologic responses.

Per the publication, the time point label means: peripheral blood before pembrolizumab. For every enrolled patient, mismatch repair deficiency was confirmed by either polymerase chain reaction or immunohistochemistry. TCR sequencing was carried out for a few patients who responded to pembrolizumab therapy. The phase II trial prospectively evaluated PD-1 blockade with pembrolizumab in advanced mismatch repair-deficient cancers, independent of tissue of origin. Serial peripheral blood T cell samples were collected before and at multiple times after starting PD-1 blockade. Blood sampling times were reported as weeks after the first pembrolizumab dose. The TCR comes from an adult with mismatch repair-deficient cancer. Here the sequenced sample was PBMCs, taken before pembrolizumab treatment.

For the CDR3, the sequence is CASKDRDAYGYTF. The sequence in DNA is TGTGCCAGCAAGGACAGGGACGCCTATGGCTACACCTTC. The chain is encoded by TRBV6-1 joined to TRBJ1-2; 8 of the junction bases match TRBD1. Based on the germline V gene, the CDR1 and CDR2 sequences are MNHNS and SASEGT. V trim: 7 bases; J trim: 4 bases; unmatched bases: 5. From cysteine to phenylalanine, the CDR3 is 13 amino acids long. Of the read, only the CDR3 DNA is kept; its 39 bases are in frame from base 1.